A selection of T cell receptor beta chains follows, all from one sample in a study of lymphopenia after photon versus proton radiotherapy. The protocol was immunoSEQ multiplex PCR, while the TCRdb copy is restricted to in-frame clones and leaves out a portion. The sample lists 25,000 to 30,000 clones, over 75% seen once, with roughly 29% in the top ten. Source: peripheral blood, taken from a patient treated with photon-based radiotherapy. The receptors here all came from a man in his fifties or sixties with gastric cancer. CDR3s include the opening cysteine and the closing phenylalanine or tryptophan. D genes are given only for firm matches. Clone sizes are given selectively: once, few, many, or a class where the clone is expanded.

CDR3: CASSKITGTGGETQYF
DNA: TGTGCCAGCAGTAAAATAACCGGGACAGGCGGTGAGACCCAGTACTTC
J: TRBJ2-5
size: -
V: TRBV25-1
D: TRBD1

CDR3: CASSLSFTVDCSPQHF
DNA: TGTGCCAGCAGTTTAAGTTTTACGGTCGATTGTAGCCCCCAGCATTTT
J: TRBJ1-5
size: -
V: TRBV27
D: -

CDR3: CSVRTSGGALGETQYF
DNA: TGCAGCGTGCGGACTAGCGGGGGGGCCTTGGGAGAGACCCAGTACTTC
J: TRBJ2-5
size: once
V: TRBV29-1
D: TRBD2

CDR3: CASRSGTGYTGELFF
DNA: TGTGCCAGCAGGAGCGGGACAGGGTATACCGGGGAGCTGTTTTTT
J: TRBJ2-2
size: once
V: TRBV6-1
D: TRBD1

CDR3: CASSFAGQGGTKETQYF
DNA: TGTGCCAGCAGTTTTGCCGGCCAGGGAGGGACAAAAGAGACCCAGTACTTC
J: TRBJ2-5
size: -
V: TRBV11-3
D: -

CDR3: CASSQEDRVSGELFF
DNA: TGCGCCAGCAGCCAAGAAGACAGGGTATCCGGGGAGCTGTTTTTT
J: TRBJ2-2
size: -
V: TRBV4-1
D: TRBD1

CDR3: CASSRRKNTEAFF
DNA: TGTGCCAGCAGCCGACGGAAGAACACTGAAGCTTTCTTT
J: TRBJ1-1
size: -
V: TRBV21-1
D: -

CDR3: CASSRRGDLLNTEAFF
DNA: TGTGCCAGCAGCAGACGGGGTGACCTATTGAACACTGAAGCTTTCTTT
J: TRBJ1-1
size: -
V: TRBV11-2
D: -

CDR3: CASSRVASGAPGELFF
DNA: TGTGCCAGCAGCCGCGTCGCTAGCGGGGCGCCCGGGGAGCTGTTTTTT
J: TRBJ2-2
size: few
V: TRBV4-2
D: TRBD2

CDR3: CASSLLGQNEKLFF
DNA: TGTGCCAGCAGCTTATTGGGACAGAACGAAAAACTGTTTTTT
J: TRBJ1-4
size: -
V: TRBV11-2
D: TRBD1

CDR3: CASSRIDRVTDTQYF
DNA: TGTGCCAGCAGCCGTATTGACCGAGTAACAGATACGCAGTATTTT
J: TRBJ2-3
size: -
V: TRBV9
D: -

CDR3: CASSEGPSSGANVLTF
DNA: TGTGCCAGCAGTGAGGGACCCAGCTCTGGGGCCAACGTCCTGACTTTC
J: TRBJ2-6
size: -
V: TRBV6-4
D: -

CDR3: CASSRALEQFF
DNA: TGTGCCAGCAGCCGAGCGCTTGAGCAGTTCTTC
J: TRBJ2-1
size: -
V: TRBV14
D: -

CDR3: CSARDYEQYF
DNA: TGCAGTGCTAGAGATTACGAGCAGTACTTC
J: TRBJ2-7
size: -
V: TRBV20-1
D: -

CDR3: CASSLGPSGRADTQYF
DNA: TGTGCCAGCAGCTTGGGACCTTCTGGGAGGGCAGATACGCAGTATTTT
J: TRBJ2-3
size: -
V: TRBV5-4
D: TRBD2

CDR3: CASSTTRWNRDPHEKLFF
DNA: TGTGCCAGCAGCACTACCCGATGGAACCGGGACCCCCATGAAAAACTGTTTTTT
J: TRBJ1-4
size: -
V: TRBV5-8
D: -

CDR3: CAISGLAGGYEQFF
DNA: TGTGCCATCTCCGGACTAGCGGGGGGCTATGAGCAGTTCTTC
J: TRBJ2-1
size: few
V: TRBV10-3
D: TRBD2

CDR3: CASSFTSGGEETQYF
DNA: TGTGCCAGCAGCTTCACTAGCGGGGGGGAGGAGACCCAGTACTTC
J: TRBJ2-5
size: -
V: TRBV5-6
D: TRBD2

CDR3: CASSQPATGELFF
DNA: TGTGCCAGCAGCCAACCGGCTACCGGGGAGCTGTTTTTT
J: TRBJ2-2
size: -
V: TRBV7-6
D: -

CDR3: CASSSLRGSGVTGELFF
DNA: TGTGCCAGCAGTTCTTTACGGGGTAGCGGGGTTACCGGGGAGCTGTTTTTT
J: TRBJ2-2
size: -
V: TRBV27
D: TRBD2

CDR3: CSVLDGGMYEQYF
DNA: TGCAGCGTTTTAGACGGGGGAATGTACGAGCAGTACTTC
J: TRBJ2-7
size: once
V: TRBV29-1
D: -

CDR3: CASSQGGTEAFF
DNA: TGTGCCAGCAGTCAGGGAGGGACTGAAGCTTTCTTT
J: TRBJ1-1
size: -
V: TRBV11-2
D: -

CDR3: CASSQGEVAGGKEETQYF
DNA: TGCGCCAGCAGCCAAGGAGAGGTAGCGGGGGGTAAGGAAGAGACCCAGTACTTC
J: TRBJ2-5
size: -
V: TRBV4-3
D: TRBD2